Presented here are 28 T cell receptor beta chains from one specimen sequenced in a study of control samples from healthy donors and cancer patients. Profiling relied on immunoSEQ multiplex PCR, and the TCRdb table lists in-frame clones only, not all of them. The sample includes 110,000 to 150,000 clones, approximately 94% of them seen just once. The sample taken for sequencing was blood. The source is a man aged 40-49 years in good health.

J is TRBJ1-5 and V is TRBV6-6, with TRBD1 identical over 8 bases. Germline trimming cut 10 bases from V and 4 bases from J; bases unmatched to any gene: 9. The germline V gene has CDR1 MNHNY and CDR2 SVGAGI (reference sequence). The CDR3 covers 14 residues. CDR3 protein: CATLDRASNQPQHF. As DNA, the CDR3 is TGTGCCACCCTGGACAGGGCGAGTAATCAGCCCCAGCATTTT.

V usage is TRBV7-3 and J usage is TRBJ1-1; unclear D gene. The germline gives CDR1 SGHTA, CDR2 FQGTGA. CDR3 size: 13 residues. V lost 2 bases and J lost 4, with 8 bases in between. The CDR3 loop is CASSLFPSTEAFF. The CDR3 nucleotides read TGTGCCAGCAGCTTATTTCCGAGCACTGAAGCTTTCTTT.

This sequence joins TRBV10-2 and TRBJ1-6; D possibly corresponds to TRBD1 (5 bases). V lost 7 bases and J lost 2, with 15 bases in between. Germline V CDR1 and CDR2: WSHSY, SAAADI. The CDR3 runs to 16 residues. CDR3 loop: CASTGEGRTYNSPLHF. CDR3 nucleotides: TGCGCCAGCACCGGGGAGGGGCGGACCTATAATTCACCCCTCCACTTT.

This rearrangement joins TRBV12-3 or TRBV12-4 to TRBJ2-2, with a possible D match to TRBD1 (6 bases). The length of the CDR3 is 12 residues. With 10 bases removed from V and 5 bases from J, the gap between germline ends came to 11 bases. In DNA form, the CDR3 reads TGTGCCACCAGGGGAGAGACCGGGGAGCTGTTTTTT. It yields the protein CATRGETGELFF.

The chain is built from TRBV15 and TRBJ2-7; D remains ambiguous. Looked up from germline, CDR1 is LNHNV and CDR2 is YYDKDF (reference sequence). The V and J ends lost 0 bases and 7 bases respectively, with 13 bases between them. The CDR3 is 14 amino acids. CDR3 nucleotides: TGTGCCACCAGCAGAGACCAGGCTTTGGTGGAGCAGTACTTC. This codes for CATSRDQALVEQYF.

The chain recombines TRBV5-5 with TRBJ2-2; D gene uncertain. CDR1 is SGHKS, CDR2 YYEKEE, per germline (reference sequence). This CDR3 comprises 15 residues. V lost 1 base and J 0 bases, leaving 7 bases between the germline ends. The CDR3 is CASSLNSPNTGELFF. The CDR3 nucleotides read TGTGCCAGCAGCTTGAACAGCCCGAACACCGGGGAGCTGTTTTTT.

The chain couples TRBV7-9 to TRBJ1-2, with 8 bases aligning to TRBD1. The V gene's germline CDR1 is SEHNR and CDR2 FQNEAQ (reference sequence). J lost 2 bases, V lost 5 bases, and 13 bases had no gene match. CDR3 length: 17 residues. CDR3 in DNA: TGTGCCAGCAGCCCCGATTGGGGACAGGCTCCAAACTATGGCTACACCTTC. Its protein is CASSPDWGQAPNYGYTF.

This chain uses TRBV18 with TRBJ1-5; maybe TRBD1 (6 bases). V lost 3 bases and J lost 7, with 13 bases in between. The CDR3 contains 14 residues. CDR1 is KGHSH and CDR2 is LQKENI in the germline V gene. CDR3 in DNA: TGTGCCAGCTCACCTCCTCCAGGGGACCAGCCCCAGCATTTT. Translated, it gives CASSPPPGDQPQHF.

The chain has TRBV24-1 and TRBJ2-1, with a weak D call TRBD1 (5 bases). V was trimmed by 0 bases and J by 7 bases, leaving 9 bases between them. Germline CDR1 KGHDR, CDR2 SFDVKD. CDR3 size: 14 residues. The CDR3: CATSDLKGANEQFF. In DNA form, the CDR3 reads TGTGCCACCAGTGATTTGAAAGGGGCGAATGAGCAGTTCTTC.

This chain connects TRBV13 to TRBJ1-4; 8 bases are a match to TRBD1. There are 14 residues in the CDR3. The germline V gene has CDR1 PRHDT and CDR2 FYEKMQ (reference sequence). The junction had 7 bases not matched to a gene; V was cut back by 5 bases and J by 8 bases. CDR3 amino acids: CASSRGTGGEKLFF. Written as DNA, the CDR3 is TGTGCCAGCAGCCGAGGGACAGGCGGGGAAAAACTGTTTTTT.

The CDR3 DNA sequence: TGTGCCAGCACCCTTAGTGAGGGGGACCCGTACGAGCAGTACTTC. Amino acid sequence: CASTLSEGDPYEQYF. The rearrangement uses TRBV28 and TRBJ2-7; D might be TRBD1 (6 bases). CDR1 MDHEN and CDR2 SYDVKM come from the germline V gene. With 7 bases removed from V and 4 bases from J, the gap between germline ends came to 20 bases. The CDR3 loop spans 15 amino acids.

The chain recombines TRBV27 with TRBJ2-4, with TRBD2 matching 13 bases. Germline CDR1 reads MNHEY; CDR2 reads SMNVEV (reference sequence). V trimming: 5 bases; J trimming: 4 bases; junction bases outside the gene matches: 5. The CDR3 is 16 amino acids. CDR3 sequence reads: CASSPTSGGGKNIQYF. DNA for the CDR3: TGTGCCAGCAGTCCCACTAGCGGGGGGGGGAAAAACATTCAGTACTTC.

About this clone itself: Other DNA sequences from this sample encode an identical CDR3 as well. This chain links TRBV19 with TRBJ1-1, with D possibly matching TRBD1 (5 bases). CDR1 is LNHDA and CDR2 is SQIVND in the germline V gene (reference sequence). The CDR3 totals 12 residues. V lost 9 bases and J 1 base, leaving 9 bases between the germline ends. CDR3 in amino acids: CASRDRNTEAFF. The CDR3 region has the DNA TGTGCCAGCCGGGACCGGAACACTGAAGCTTTCTTT.

This chain links TRBV13 with TRBJ2-1; 11 nucleotides line up with TRBD2. Germline trimming cut 5 bases from V and 13 bases from J; bases unmatched to any gene: 13. CDR1 is PRHDT, CDR2 FYEKMQ, per germline (reference sequence). This CDR3 is 15 amino acids long. This chain's CDR3 is CASSPRRLAGGSQFF. The CDR3 bases are TGTGCCAGCAGCCCCCGACGGCTAGCGGGAGGCAGCCAGTTCTTC.

The CDR3 region is CASSVGGTGIQETQYF. DNA of the CDR3: TGTGCCAGCAGCGTAGGGGGGACAGGGATCCAAGAGACCCAGTACTTC. This rearrangement joins TRBV9 to TRBJ2-5, with TRBD1 matching over 9 bases. In germline, CDR1 is SGDLS, CDR2 YYNGEE. Losses at the gene ends were 0 bases for V and 1 base for J; bases not matched to a gene: 4. CDR3 length: 16 residues. The whole variable domain, remainder taken from reference TRBV9 and TRBJ2-5, is DSGVTQTPKHLITATGQRVTLRCSPRSGDLSVYWYQQSLDQGLQFLIQYYNGEERAKGNILERFSAQQFPDLHSELNLSSLELGDSALYFCASSVGGTGIQETQYFGPGTRLLVL.

V and J are TRBV15 and TRBJ1-2, with D unresolved. Trimming left V 0 bases short and J 5 bases short, with 10 bases between. This CDR3 has 14 residues. The germline V gene encodes CDR1 LNHNV and CDR2 YYDKDF (reference sequence). Written as DNA, the CDR3 is TGTGCCACCAGCAGAGATCACGGGGAGTATGGCTACACCTTC. Protein: CATSRDHGEYGYTF.

J is TRBJ2-7 and V is TRBV18, with a possible D match to TRBD1 (5 bases). V shed 5 bases and J shed 3 bases, with 26 bases lying between them. Looked up from germline, CDR1 is KGHSH and CDR2 is LQKENI. This CDR3 comprises 18 residues. The CDR3 reads CASSASLQNAETDYEQYF. The CDR3 DNA reads as TGTGCCAGCTCAGCGTCATTACAAAACGCGGAGACAGACTACGAGCAGTACTTC.

The rearrangement uses TRBV25-1 and TRBJ2-2, with D uncertain. Trimming left V 3 bases short and J 5 bases short, with 16 bases between. There are 16 residues in the CDR3. The germline gives CDR1 MGHDK, CDR2 SYGVNS. The DNA for the CDR3 is TGTGCCAGCAGTGATGGGATCATCACAGATACCGGGGAGCTGTTTTTT. Protein sequence: CASSDGIITDTGELFF.

In nucleotides, the CDR3 is TGCAGCGTTGAAGAGGAGGGGGACAGGGGCTCCTACGAGCAGTACTTC. This codes for CSVEEEGDRGSYEQYF. This chain joins TRBV29-1 and TRBJ2-7; 10 bases map to TRBD1. The CDR3 loop spans 16 amino acids. The junction had 5 bases not matched to a gene; V was cut back by 0 bases and J by 0 bases. The germline V gene has CDR1 SQVTM and CDR2 ANQGSEA.

The rearrangement joins TRBV25-1 to TRBJ1-4, with D possibly TRBD1 on 5 matching bases. Trimming stripped 1 base from V and 6 bases from J, with 15 bases between. This CDR3 comprises 16 residues. Germline assignment: CDR1 MGHDK and CDR2 SYGVNS. Here the CDR3 reads CASSELWAGIDEKLFF. Here the CDR3 DNA reads TGTGCCAGCAGTGAATTGTGGGCAGGGATCGATGAAAAACTGTTTTTT.

The gene calls are TRBV24-1 and TRBJ1-2; D not resolved. CDR1 is KGHDR, CDR2 SFDVKD, per germline. The CDR3 totals 15 residues. Trimming shortened V by 3 bases and J by 8 bases, and 18 bases separated the two germline ends. In DNA form, the CDR3 reads TGTGCCACCAGTGATCCCTCGAGAAAATCGGGAGGCTACACCTTC. As protein: CATSDPSRKSGGYTF.

This chain uses TRBV24-1 with TRBJ2-1, with 12 bases that match TRBD2. Germline CDR1 is KGHDR and CDR2 is SFDVKD. After removal of 6 bases from V and 9 bases from J, the junction contained 5 bases not matched to a gene. CDR3 length: 14 residues. The CDR3: CATSKLAGGSEQFF. The CDR3 nucleotides are TGTGCCACCAGTAAACTAGCGGGGGGAAGTGAGCAGTTCTTC.

The V call is TRBV11-2, the J call TRBJ2-7; 8 positions agree with TRBD2. The CDR3 is 15 residues long. V was pared by 1 base and J by 3 bases, with 5 bases of the junction left unmatched. Germline CDR1 SGHAT, CDR2 FQNNGV. DNA for the CDR3: TGTGCCAGCAGCTTAGGTAGCGGGACCCTCTACGAGCAGTACTTC. It encodes CASSLGSGTLYEQYF.

This chain uses TRBV18 with TRBJ1-1, with D possibly TRBD1 on 6 matching bases. V lost 4 bases and J 5 bases, leaving 20 bases between the germline ends. The V gene's germline CDR1 is KGHSH and CDR2 LQKENI. The CDR3 totals 16 residues. In DNA form, the CDR3 reads TGTGCCAGCTCACTGTACGTGGGGGGGGCGTCTACTGAAGCTTTCTTT. Residues: CASSLYVGGASTEAFF.

The chain is built from TRBV9 and TRBJ2-1, with D unresolved. The V and J ends lost 0 bases and 3 bases respectively, with 10 bases between them. The germline CDR1 and CDR2 sequences are SGDLS and YYNGEE. The CDR3 spans 15 residues. CDR3 sequence reads: CASSVGSGFYNEQFF. CDR3 sequence (DNA): TGTGCCAGCAGCGTAGGAAGTGGCTTCTACAATGAGCAGTTCTTC. Filled out from reference TRBV9 and TRBJ2-1, the complete variable domain reads DSGVTQTPKHLITATGQRVTLRCSPRSGDLSVYWYQQSLDQGLQFLIQYYNGEERAKGNILERFSAQQFPDLHSELNLSSLELGDSALYFCASSVGSGFYNEQFFGPGTRLTVL.

The CDR3, as DNA: TGTGCCAGCAGTAACCTTGACAGGGACTATGGCTACACCTTC. Amino acid sequence: CASSNLDRDYGYTF. The V and J genes are TRBV28 and TRBJ1-2, with TRBD1 matching 7 bases. V dropped 5 bases and J dropped 3; count of bases not matched to a gene: 6. The CDR3 runs to 14 residues. CDR1 and CDR2 from the germline V gene are MDHEN and SYDVKM.

This sequence joins TRBV9 and TRBJ1-1; TRBD1 might be the D (5 bases). The germline CDR1 and CDR2 sequences are SGDLS and YYNGEE. V was pared by 0 bases and J by 0 bases, with 9 bases between. The CDR3 has 15 amino acids. Here the CDR3 reads CASSVGGAMNTEAFF. The DNA of the CDR3 is TGTGCCAGCAGCGTAGGGGGCGCGATGAACACTGAAGCTTTCTTT.

This clone was found once. A much larger clone is a single base away; this may be a read error. This chain links TRBV28 with TRBJ2-7; maybe TRBD1 (5 bases). The CDR3 totals 12 residues. Trimming cost V 6 bases and J 4 bases, with 10 bases left between them. CDR1 is MDHEN and CDR2 is SYDVKM in the germline V gene. The chain's CDR3 is CASSLTAYEQYF. The CDR3 coding sequence is TGTGCCAGCAGCCTGACAGCATACGAGCAGTACTTC.